This TCR beta chain was recorded in a study of T cell responses to AZD1222 COVID-19 vaccine. Both about-4-week and about-12-week second-dose recipients were combined. The length of the CDR3 is 12 residues. V was shortened by 3 bases and J by 4 bases, with 6 bases between the two germline ends. Germline values: CDR1 LGHDT, CDR2 YNNKEL (reference sequence). Using immunoSEQ multiplex PCR, the repertoire was profiled, and TCRdb retains in-frame clones only, with some absent. The sample lists around 54,000 clones, 80% to 90% occurring once. Notes on the study in general: Reports indicate that nearly half of spike-specific TCRs are directed at unmutated variant regions. Repertoire samples came only from after the peak T cell response. Baseline antibody screening turned up just a handful of seropositive AZD1222 recipients.

Of note for this clone: Its antigen remains unidentified.

The sequencing used peripheral blood, collected 28 days after the second AZD1222 dose. The V gene is TRBV3-1 (or the pseudogene TRBV3-2), the J gene TRBJ1-2; D is uncertain. The source is an adult who received the AZD1222 COVID-19 vaccine. CDR3 amino acids: CASSQGAYGYTF. DNA of the CDR3: TGTGCCAGCAGCCAGGGAGCCTATGGCTACACCTTC.